This T cell receptor beta chain came from a study of T cell responses to AZD1222 COVID-19 vaccine. Regarding the study as a whole: With dominance at 160-218 and 743-854, vaccine-associated CD4 TCRs spanned spike. Every sample of the repertoires postdated the peak T cell response. Most donors were white British and more were female, and clonal diversity was possibly underestimated.

Repertoires were generated with immunoSEQ multiplex PCR, while TCRdb's copy carries only in-frame clones and drops some. Among more than 95,000 clones, about 92% were seen once, and the ten largest hold 2.5% to 3%. V lost 3 bases, J lost 4 bases, and 9 bases lay in between. The CDR3 extends over 13 amino acids. With respect to this clone: Its cognate antigen is unknown.

The clonotype comes from an adult in good health. The rearrangement uses TRBV12-3 or TRBV12-4 and TRBJ1-2; D not certain. Sequencing used peripheral blood, obtained on day 0 of AZD1222 vaccination. The CDR3: CASSLGRTYGYTF. The DNA for the CDR3 is TGTGCCAGCAGTTTGGGCCGCACCTATGGCTACACCTTC.